This T cell receptor (beta chain) was recorded in a study of CD4 and CD8 cells across lung adenocarcinoma regions (dated by TCRdb to the late 2010s). About the full investigation: The study compared tumor centers with tumor margins to examine intratumor heterogeneity of the T cell receptor repertoire.

The library was prepared using PCR. Instrument on record: HiSeq X Ten. TCRdb reprocessed the public reads (quality trimming at Q25 with fastp, clone calling with MiXCR) and kept in-frame beta chains. CDR3 protein duplicates are merged, each entry listing the most common genes and DNA. For this sample the table gives roughly 2,900 distinct CDR3 sequences, of which approximately 50% were detected only once. About 46% of the sample goes to the ten largest clones. Patients with localized lung adenocarcinoma, a subtype of non-small cell lung cancer, were used as donors. These samples came from the centers of localized lung adenocarcinomas. For TCR repertoire analysis, CD8+ T cells from tumor tissue were profiled separately from CD4+ T cells. The CDR3, cysteine through phenylalanine, is 20 amino acids long. This entry keeps only the CDR3 DNA: 60 bases, framed from base 1. Sequences MNHNS (CDR1) and SASEGT (CDR2) are obtained from the germline V gene. From V the trimming removes 4 bases and from J it removes 0 bases, while the gene matches leave 11 bases of the junction unaccounted for.

This clonotype is regarded as medium-sized (0.01 to 0.1%). The antigen it binds to is not known. No much larger clone exists at a distance of one base, and base qualities are not known. The source is a male donor with lung adenocarcinoma. The CD4 and CD8 labels of this study may be unreliable. Sequencing input: CD8+ T cells from the center of a lung tumor. Interpreted using the paper, the cell subset or site label stands for: tumor center region. The chain uses TRBV6-1 and TRBJ2-2, with 13 bases in between that match TRBD2. The nucleotides are TGTGCCAGCAGTGTGATACCGGGGACTAGCGGGAACCCGAACACCGGGGAGCTGTTTTTT. Its protein product is CASSVIPGTSGNPNTGELFF.